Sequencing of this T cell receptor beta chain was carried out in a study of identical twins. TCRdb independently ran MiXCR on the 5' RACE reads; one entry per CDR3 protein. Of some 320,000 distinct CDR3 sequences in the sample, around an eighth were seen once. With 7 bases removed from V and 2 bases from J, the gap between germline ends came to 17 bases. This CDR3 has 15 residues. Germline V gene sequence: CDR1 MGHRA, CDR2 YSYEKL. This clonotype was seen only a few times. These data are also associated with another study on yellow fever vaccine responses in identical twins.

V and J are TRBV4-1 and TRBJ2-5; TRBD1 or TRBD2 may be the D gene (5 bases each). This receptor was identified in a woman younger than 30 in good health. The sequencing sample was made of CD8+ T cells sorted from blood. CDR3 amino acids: CASTRGARIQETQYF. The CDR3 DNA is TGCGCCAGCACCCGAGGGGCCAGGATACAAGAGACCCAGTACTTC.